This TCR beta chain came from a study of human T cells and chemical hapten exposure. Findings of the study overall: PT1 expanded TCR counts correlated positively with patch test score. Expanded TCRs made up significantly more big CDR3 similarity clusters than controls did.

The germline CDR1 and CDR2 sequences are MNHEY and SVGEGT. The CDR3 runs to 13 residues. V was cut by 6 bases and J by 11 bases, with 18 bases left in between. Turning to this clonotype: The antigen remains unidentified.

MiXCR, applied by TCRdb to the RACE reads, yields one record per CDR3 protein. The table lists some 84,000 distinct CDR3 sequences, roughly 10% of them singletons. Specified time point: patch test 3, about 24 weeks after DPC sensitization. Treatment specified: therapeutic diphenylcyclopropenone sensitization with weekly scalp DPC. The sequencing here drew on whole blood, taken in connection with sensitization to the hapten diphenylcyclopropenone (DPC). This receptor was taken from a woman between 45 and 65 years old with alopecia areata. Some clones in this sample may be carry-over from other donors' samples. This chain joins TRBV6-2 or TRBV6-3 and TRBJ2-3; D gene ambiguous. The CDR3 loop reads CASSRGPPVGQYF. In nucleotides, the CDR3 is TGTGCCAGCAGCCGAGGCCCGCCCGTGGGGCAGTATTTT.